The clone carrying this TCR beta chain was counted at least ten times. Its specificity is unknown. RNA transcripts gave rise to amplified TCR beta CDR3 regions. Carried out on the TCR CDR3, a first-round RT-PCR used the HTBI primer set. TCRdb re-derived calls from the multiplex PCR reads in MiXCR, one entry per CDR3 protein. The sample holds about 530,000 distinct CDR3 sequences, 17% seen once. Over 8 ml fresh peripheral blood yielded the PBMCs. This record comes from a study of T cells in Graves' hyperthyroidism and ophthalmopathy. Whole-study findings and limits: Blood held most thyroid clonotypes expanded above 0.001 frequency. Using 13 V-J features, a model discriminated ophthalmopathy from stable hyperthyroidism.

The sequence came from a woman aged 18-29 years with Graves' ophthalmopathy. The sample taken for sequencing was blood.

The CDR3 is CASSPGHGEQYF. Here the CDR3 DNA reads TGTGCCAGCAGCCCGGGGCACGGGGAGCAGTACTTC. This chain links TRBV13 with TRBJ2-7, with D perhaps being TRBD1 or TRBD2 (5 bases each). CDR1 is PRHDT and CDR2 is FYEKMQ in the germline V gene (reference sequence). There are 12 residues in the CDR3. Trimming took 5 bases from V and 7 from J, leaving 12 bases between them. Looking up the rest from reference TRBV13 and TRBJ2-7 gives the full variable domain: AAGVIQSPRHLIKEKRETATLKCYPIPRHDTVYWYQQGPGQDPQFLISFYEKMQSDKGSIPDRFSAQQFSDYHSELNMSSLELGDSALYFCASSPGHGEQYFGPGTRLTVT.